The clone carrying this T cell receptor (delta chain) is categorized as large. As yet, its antigen is unknown. TCRdb ran CATT on the RT-PCR reads. Of 1,000 to 1,300 delta-chain clones detected, 7% to 10% appear once; the ten largest clones hold roughly 10%. Losses at the gene ends were 1 base for V and 0 bases for J; bases not matched to a gene: 15. Germline loops: CDR1 TSESDYY, CDR2 QEAYKQQN. The CDR3 totals 22 residues. This entry is derived from a study of gammadelta T cells in human blood. Study-wide results and caveats: Right after birth, innate γδ T cells reportedly expanded polyclonally after microbial exposure.

The chain combines TRAV38-2/DV8 with TRDJ2; TRDD3 agrees at 13 bases. This TCR came from a human donor. The source material was non-Vgamma9Vdelta2 gamma-delta T cells from adult blood. In DNA form, the CDR3 reads TGTGCTTATAGGAGCTTCCGGGTGAACTGGGGGATACGCGGAGCTTTGACAGCACAACTCTTCTTT. Translating it yields CAYRSFRVNWGIRGALTAQLFF.